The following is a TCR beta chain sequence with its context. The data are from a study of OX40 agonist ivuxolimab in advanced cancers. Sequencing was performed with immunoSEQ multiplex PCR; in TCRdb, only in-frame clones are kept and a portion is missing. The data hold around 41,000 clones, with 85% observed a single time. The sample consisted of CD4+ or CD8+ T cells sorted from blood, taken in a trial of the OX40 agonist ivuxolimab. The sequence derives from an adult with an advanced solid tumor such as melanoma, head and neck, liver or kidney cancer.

The CDR3 loop reads CASSPIAGEVSYEQYF. CDR3 nucleotide sequence: TGTGCCAGTAGTCCGATAGCGGGAGAGGTGTCCTACGAGCAGTACTTC. The chain has TRBV19 and TRBJ2-5; TRBD2 agrees at 9 bases. TRBJ2-7 matches the DNA end more closely, so the J call is doubtful. CDR1 is LNHDA, CDR2 SQIVND, per germline (reference sequence). There are 16 residues in the CDR3.